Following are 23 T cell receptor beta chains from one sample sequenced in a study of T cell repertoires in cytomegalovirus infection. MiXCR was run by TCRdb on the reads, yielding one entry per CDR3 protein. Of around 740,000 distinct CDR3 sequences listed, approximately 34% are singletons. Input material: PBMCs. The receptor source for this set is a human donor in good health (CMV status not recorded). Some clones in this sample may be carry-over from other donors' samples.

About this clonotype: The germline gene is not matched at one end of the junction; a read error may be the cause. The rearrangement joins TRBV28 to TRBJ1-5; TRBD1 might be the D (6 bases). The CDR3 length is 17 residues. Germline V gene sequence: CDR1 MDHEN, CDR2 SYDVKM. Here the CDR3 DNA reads TGTGCCAGCAGTATAACAAGATACAGGGATAGCAATCAGCCCCAGCAATTT. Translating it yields CASSITRYRDSNQPQQF.

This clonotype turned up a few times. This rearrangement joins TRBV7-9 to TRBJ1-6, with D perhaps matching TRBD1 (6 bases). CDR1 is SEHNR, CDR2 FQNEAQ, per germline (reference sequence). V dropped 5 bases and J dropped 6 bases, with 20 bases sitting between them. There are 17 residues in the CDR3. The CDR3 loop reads CASSPGDPGHINSPLHF. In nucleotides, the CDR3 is TGTGCCAGCAGCCCAGGAGACCCGGGACACATTAATTCACCCCTCCACTTT.

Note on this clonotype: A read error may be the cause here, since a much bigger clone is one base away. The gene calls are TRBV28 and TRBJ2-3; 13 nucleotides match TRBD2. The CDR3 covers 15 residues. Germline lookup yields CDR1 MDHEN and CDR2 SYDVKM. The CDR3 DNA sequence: TGTGCCAGCAGTTCAGGACTAGCGGGAGTAGATACGCAGTGTTTT. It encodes CASSSGLAGVDTQCF.

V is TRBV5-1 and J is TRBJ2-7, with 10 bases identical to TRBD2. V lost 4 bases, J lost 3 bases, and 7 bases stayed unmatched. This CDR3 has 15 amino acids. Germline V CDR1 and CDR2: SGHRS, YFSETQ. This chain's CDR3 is CASSDPGLANYEQYF. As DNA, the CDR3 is TGCGCCAGCAGCGACCCGGGACTAGCGAACTACGAGCAGTACTTC.

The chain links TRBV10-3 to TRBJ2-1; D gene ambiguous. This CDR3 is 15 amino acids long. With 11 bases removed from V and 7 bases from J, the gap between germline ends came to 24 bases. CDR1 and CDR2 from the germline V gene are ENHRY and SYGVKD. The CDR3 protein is CAVRHGATDRNEQFF. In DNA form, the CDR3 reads TGTGCCGTTCGTCATGGCGCCACAGATAGGAATGAGCAGTTCTTC.

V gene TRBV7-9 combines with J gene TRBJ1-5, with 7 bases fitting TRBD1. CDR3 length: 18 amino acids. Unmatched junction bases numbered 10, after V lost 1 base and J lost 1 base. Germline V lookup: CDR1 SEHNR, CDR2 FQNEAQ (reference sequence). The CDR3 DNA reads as TGTGCCAGCAGCTTAGTACTGGCTGGCAGGGGGAGCAATCAGCCCCAGCATTTT. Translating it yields CASSLVLAGRGSNQPQHF. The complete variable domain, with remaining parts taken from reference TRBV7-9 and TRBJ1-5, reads DTGVSQNPRHKITKRGQNVTFRCDPISEHNRLYWYRQTLGQGPEFLTYFQNEAQLEKSRLLSDRFSAERPKGSFSTLEIQRTEQGDSAMYLCASSLVLAGRGSNQPQHFGDGTRLSIL.

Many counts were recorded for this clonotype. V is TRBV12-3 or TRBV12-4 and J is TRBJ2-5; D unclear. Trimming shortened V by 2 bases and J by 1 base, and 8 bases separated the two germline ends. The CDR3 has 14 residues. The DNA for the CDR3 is TGTGCCAGCAGTTTACCCGTAGGCCAAGAGACCCAGTACTTC. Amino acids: CASSLPVGQETQYF.

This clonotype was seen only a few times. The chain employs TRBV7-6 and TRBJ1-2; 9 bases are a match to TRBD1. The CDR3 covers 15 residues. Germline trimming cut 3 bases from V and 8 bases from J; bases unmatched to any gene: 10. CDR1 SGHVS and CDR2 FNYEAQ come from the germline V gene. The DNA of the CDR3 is TGTGCCAGCAGCTTGACCGGGACAGGGAGTGGAGGCTACACCTTC. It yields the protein CASSLTGTGSGGYTF.

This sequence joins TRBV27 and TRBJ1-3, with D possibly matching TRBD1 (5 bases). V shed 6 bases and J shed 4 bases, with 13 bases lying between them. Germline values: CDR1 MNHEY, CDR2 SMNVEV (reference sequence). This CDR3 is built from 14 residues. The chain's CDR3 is CASRKGAAGNTIYF. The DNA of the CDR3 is TGTGCCAGCAGGAAAGGGGCGGCCGGAAACACCATATATTTT.

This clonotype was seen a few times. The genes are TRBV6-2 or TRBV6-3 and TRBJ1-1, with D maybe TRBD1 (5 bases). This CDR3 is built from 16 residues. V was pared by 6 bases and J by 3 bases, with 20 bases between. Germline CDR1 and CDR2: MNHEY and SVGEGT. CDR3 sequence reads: CASSPKRGVGDTEAFF. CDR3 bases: TGTGCCAGCAGCCCTAAGAGGGGAGTTGGGGACACTGAAGCTTTCTTT.

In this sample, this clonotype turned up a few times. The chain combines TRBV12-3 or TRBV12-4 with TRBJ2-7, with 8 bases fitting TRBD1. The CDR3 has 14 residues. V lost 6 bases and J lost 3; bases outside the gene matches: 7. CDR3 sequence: CASSETGVLYEQYF. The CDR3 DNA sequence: TGTGCCAGCAGCGAGACAGGGGTCCTCTACGAGCAGTACTTC.

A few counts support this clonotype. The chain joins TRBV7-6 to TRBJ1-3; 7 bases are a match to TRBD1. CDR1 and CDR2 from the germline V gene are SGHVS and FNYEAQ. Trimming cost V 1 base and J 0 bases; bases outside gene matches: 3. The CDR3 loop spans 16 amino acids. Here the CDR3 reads CASSLEGQFSGNTIYF. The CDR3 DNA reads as TGTGCCAGCAGCTTAGAGGGACAGTTCTCTGGAAACACCATATATTTT.

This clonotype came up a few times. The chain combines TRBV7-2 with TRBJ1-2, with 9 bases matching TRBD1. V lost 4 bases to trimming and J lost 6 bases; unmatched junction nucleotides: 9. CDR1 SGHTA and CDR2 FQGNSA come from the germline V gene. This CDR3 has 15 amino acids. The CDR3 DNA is TGTGCCAGCAGCTCACGACAGGGGGGCGCCCATGGCTACACCTTC. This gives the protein CASSSRQGGAHGYTF.

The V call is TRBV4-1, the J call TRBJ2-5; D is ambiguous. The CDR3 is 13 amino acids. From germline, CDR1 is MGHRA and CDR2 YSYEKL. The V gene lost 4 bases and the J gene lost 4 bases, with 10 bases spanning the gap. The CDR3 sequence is CASSRATLETQYF. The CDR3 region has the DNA TGCGCCAGCAGCCGGGCGACCTTAGAGACCCAGTACTTC.

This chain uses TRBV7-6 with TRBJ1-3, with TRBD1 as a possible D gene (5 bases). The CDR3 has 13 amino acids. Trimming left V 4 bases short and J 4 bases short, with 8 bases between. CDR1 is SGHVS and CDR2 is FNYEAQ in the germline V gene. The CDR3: CASSSGRGNTIYF. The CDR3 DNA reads TGTGCCAGCAGCTCGGGACGGGGAAACACCATATATTTT.

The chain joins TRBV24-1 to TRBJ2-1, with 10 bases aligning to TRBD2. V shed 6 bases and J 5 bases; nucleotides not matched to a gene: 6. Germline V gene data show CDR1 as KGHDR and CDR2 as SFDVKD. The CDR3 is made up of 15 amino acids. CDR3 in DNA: TGTGCCACCAGTCTTGGGACTAGCGAAAACAATGAGCAGTTCTTC. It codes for CATSLGTSENNEQFF.

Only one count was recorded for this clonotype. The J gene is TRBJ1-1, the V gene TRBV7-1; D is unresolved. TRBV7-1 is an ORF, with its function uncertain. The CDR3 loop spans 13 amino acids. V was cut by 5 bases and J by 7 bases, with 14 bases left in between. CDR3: CASSGPKWGEAFF. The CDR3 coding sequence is TGTGCCAGCAGCGGCCCCAAGTGGGGTGAAGCTTTCTTT.

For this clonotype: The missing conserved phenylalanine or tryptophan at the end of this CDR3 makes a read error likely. CDR3 amino acids: CASSLAQGGAETQYL. CDR3 nucleotide sequence: TGTGCCAGCAGCTTAGCACAGGGGGGGGCAGAGACCCAGTACTTA. The V call is TRBV7-2, the J call TRBJ2-5; tentatively, D is TRBD1 (8 bases). V gave up 0 bases and J gave up 4 bases, with 12 bases separating them. The CDR3 spans 15 residues. Looked up from germline, CDR1 is SGHTA and CDR2 is FQGNSA.

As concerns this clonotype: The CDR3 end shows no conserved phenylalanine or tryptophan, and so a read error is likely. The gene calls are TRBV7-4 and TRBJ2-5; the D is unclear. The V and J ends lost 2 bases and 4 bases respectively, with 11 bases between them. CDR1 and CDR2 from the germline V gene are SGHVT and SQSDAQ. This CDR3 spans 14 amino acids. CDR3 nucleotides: TGTGCCAGCAGCTTACCTGAAAAAAGAGAGACCCAGTACTTA. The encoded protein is CASSLPEKRETQYL.

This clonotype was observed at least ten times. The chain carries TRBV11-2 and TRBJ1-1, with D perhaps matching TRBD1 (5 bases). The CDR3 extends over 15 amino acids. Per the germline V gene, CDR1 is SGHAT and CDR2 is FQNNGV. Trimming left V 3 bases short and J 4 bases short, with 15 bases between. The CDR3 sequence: CASSFIRARVTEAFF. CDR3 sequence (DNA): TGTGCCAGCAGCTTCATCAGGGCTCGGGTCACTGAAGCTTTCTTT.

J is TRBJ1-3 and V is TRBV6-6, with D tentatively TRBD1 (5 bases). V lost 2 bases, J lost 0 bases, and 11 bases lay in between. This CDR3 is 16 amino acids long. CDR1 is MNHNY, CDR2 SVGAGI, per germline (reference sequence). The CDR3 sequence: CASSYPTDSSGNTIYF. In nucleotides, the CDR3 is TGTGCCAGCAGTTACCCCACCGACAGCTCTGGAAACACCATATATTTT.

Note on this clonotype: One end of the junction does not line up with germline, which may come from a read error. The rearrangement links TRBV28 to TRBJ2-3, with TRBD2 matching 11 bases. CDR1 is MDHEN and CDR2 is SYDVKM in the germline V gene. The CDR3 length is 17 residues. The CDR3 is CANSLLTSGVMTDTQYF. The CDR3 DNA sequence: TGTGCCAACAGTTTACTGACTAGCGGGGTCATGACAGATACGCAGTATTTT. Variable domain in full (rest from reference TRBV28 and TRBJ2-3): DVKVTQSSRYLVKRTGEKVFLECVQDMDHENMFWYRQDPGLGLRLIYFSYDVKMKEKGDIPEGYSVSREKKERFSLILESASTNQTSMYLCANSLLTSGVMTDTQYFGPGTRLTVL.

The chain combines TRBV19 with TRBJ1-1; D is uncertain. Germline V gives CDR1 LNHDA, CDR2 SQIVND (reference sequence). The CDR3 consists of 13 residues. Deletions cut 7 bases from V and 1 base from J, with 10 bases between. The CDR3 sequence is CASISSGNTEAFF. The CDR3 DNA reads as TGTGCCAGTATCTCATCTGGGAACACTGAAGCTTTCTTT.